This T cell receptor (beta chain) was documented in a study of T cell repertoires in cytomegalovirus infection. This clonotype has a handful of counts. The CDR3 runs to 17 residues. V was clipped by 5 bases and J by 3 bases; unmatched bases: 9. Germline-derived CDR1 and CDR2 are LNHDA and SQIVND (reference sequence). Via MiXCR, TCRdb re-called the reads, giving one row per CDR3 protein. In the table there are about 740,000 distinct CDR3 sequences, less than 40% of which are singletons. The sequenced sample was PBMCs. The clonotype originates from a human donor in good health (CMV status not recorded). Some clones in this sample may be carry-over from other donors' samples. The chain couples TRBV19 to TRBJ1-5; 11 nucleotides agree with TRBD1. The CDR3 protein is CASSPGQGARVNQPQHF. The CDR3 coding sequence is TGTGCCAGTAGTCCAGGACAGGGGGCGCGAGTCAATCAGCCCCAGCATTTT.